Below are 29 T cell receptor beta chains sequenced from a single sample in a study of cytomegalovirus exposure and HLA in healthy donors. PCR used 60 Vbeta primers and 13 Jbeta primers. Profiled with immunoSEQ multiplex PCR; TCRdb holds only in-frame clones, not every one. This sample yields about 140,000 clones, of which 82% are seen a single time; less than 2% belongs to the top ten. Sequencing input: PBMCs. All receptors derive from a woman aged 40 to 50 in good health and CMV-seronegative.

The chain uses TRBV7-9 and TRBJ1-3; unclear D gene. The CDR3 contains 16 residues. V was clipped by 1 base and J by 0 bases, with 10 bases between them. Germline CDR1 reads SEHNR; CDR2 reads FQNEAQ (reference sequence). CDR3 coding DNA: TGTGCCAGCAGCTTAGGTCTCACCTACTCTGGAAACACCATATATTTT. Residues: CASSLGLTYSGNTIYF. The full variable domain, rest sourced from reference TRBV7-9 and TRBJ1-3, is DTGVSQNPRHKITKRGQNVTFRCDPISEHNRLYWYRQTLGQGPEFLTYFQNEAQLEKSRLLSDRFSAERPKGSFSTLEIQRTEQGDSAMYLCASSLGLTYSGNTIYFGEGSWLTVV.

The chain uses TRBV6-5 and TRBJ1-2; possible D gene TRBD1, 5 bases. The CDR3 has 15 amino acids. Germline V gene sequence: CDR1 MNHEY, CDR2 SVGAGI. The V end was cut by 4 bases, the J end by 3 bases, with 15 bases between. In DNA form, the CDR3 reads TGTGCCAGCAGTTCTGCAGGGAAGGGGCACTATGGCTACACCTTC. Its translation is CASSSAGKGHYGYTF.

The chain uses TRBV5-1 and TRBJ2-1; tentatively, D is TRBD2 (5 bases). Trimming stripped 1 base from V and 6 bases from J, with 11 bases between. This CDR3 spans 14 amino acids. CDR1 and CDR2 from the germline V gene are SGHRS and YFSETQ. CDR3 amino acids: CASSLSEGSNEQFF. The DNA of the CDR3 is TGCGCCAGCAGCTTGTCCGAGGGATCCAATGAGCAGTTCTTC.

The V call is TRBV7-3, the J call TRBJ2-2, with 9 bases fitting TRBD1. Unmatched junction bases numbered 4, after V lost 5 bases and J lost 6 bases. Per germline, CDR1 SGHTA and CDR2 FQGTGA. CDR3 size: 14 residues. The CDR3 nucleotides are TGTGCCAGCAGCCAGGGACAGGGTGCCGGGGAGCTGTTTTTT. Its translation is CASSQGQGAGELFF.

The J gene is TRBJ2-7, the V gene TRBV4-1; perhaps TRBD2 as D (5 bases). CDR1 and CDR2 (germline): MGHRA, YSYEKL. The CDR3 has 15 residues. Trimming took off 0 bases at V and 2 bases at J, with 11 bases between the two ends. DNA for the CDR3: TGCGCCAGCAGCCAAGAAGGGCCGGGAACCTACGAGCAGTACTTC. It specifies CASSQEGPGTYEQYF.

Only a few counts were recorded for this clone. V gene TRBV11-3 combines with J gene TRBJ2-7; D is perhaps TRBD1 (5 bases). This CDR3 is 12 amino acids long. Germline assignment: CDR1 SGHNT and CDR2 YENEEA. V gave up 5 bases and J gave up 4 bases, with 9 bases separating them. The CDR3 is CASSGRAYEQYF. CDR3 nucleotide sequence: TGTGCCAGCAGCGGCAGGGCTTACGAGCAGTACTTC.

The sample holds one count of this clone. This chain uses TRBV28 with TRBJ1-4, with TRBD1 matching over 9 bases. CDR3 length: 15 residues. V shed 0 bases and J 7 bases; nucleotides not matched to a gene: 3. Germline V CDR1 and CDR2: MDHEN, SYDVKM. CDR3 in amino acids: CASSLWDRGVEKLFF. As DNA, the CDR3 is TGTGCCAGCAGTTTATGGGACAGGGGAGTTGAAAAACTGTTTTTT.

This CDR3 reads CASSSILSYEQYF. The CDR3 DNA reads TGTGCCAGCAGCTCAATACTATCCTACGAGCAGTACTTC. The rearrangement joins TRBV7-8 to TRBJ2-7; D is ambiguous. The germline V gene encodes CDR1 SGHVS and CDR2 FQNEAQ. V lost 4 bases to trimming and J lost 1 base, with 8 bases between them. This CDR3 is built from 13 residues.

This chain links TRBV21-1 with TRBJ2-7; TRBD2 was called by the table and not checked on the DNA. TRBV21-1 constitutes a pseudogene. The length of the CDR3 is 15 residues. CDR3 nucleotides: TGTGCCAGCAGCAAAAGCGGAGTGAACAAGTCCGAGCAGTACTTC. Its protein is CASSKSGVNKSEQYF.

This chain connects TRBV27 to TRBJ2-1; no clear D. Trimming took off 6 bases at V and 2 bases at J, with 11 bases between the two ends. Germline lookup yields CDR1 MNHEY and CDR2 SMNVEV (reference sequence). The CDR3 has 14 amino acids. The CDR3 DNA sequence: TGTGCCAGCAGAACAACAGCTCCCTACAATGAGCAGTTCTTC. It yields the protein CASRTTAPYNEQFF.

The V gene is TRBV30, the J gene TRBJ1-4, with 9 bases identical to TRBD1. The V gene's germline CDR1 is GTSNPN and CDR2 SVGIG (reference sequence). This CDR3 contains 20 residues. V trimming: 3 bases; J trimming: 10 bases; junction bases outside the gene matches: 27. The CDR3 region is CAWRVHTQISGGQGVGKLFF. Written as DNA, the CDR3 is TGTGCCTGGAGAGTACACACTCAGATCTCCGGGGGACAGGGAGTAGGAAAACTGTTTTTT.

V gene TRBV10-3 combines with J gene TRBJ2-5; 8 nucleotides agree with TRBD1. With 2 bases clipped from V and 3 bases from J, the junction kept 5 bases outside the gene matches. Germline V lookup: CDR1 ENHRY, CDR2 SYGVKD. The CDR3 has 15 residues. CDR3 amino acids: CAISELKTGEETQYF. CDR3 bases: TGTGCCATCAGTGAGCTTAAGACAGGGGAAGAGACCCAGTACTTC.

The chain has TRBV28 and TRBJ2-1; maybe TRBD1 (6 bases). CDR3 length: 11 amino acids. Germline V lookup: CDR1 MDHEN, CDR2 SYDVKM. The V end was cut by 5 bases, the J end by 9 bases, with 8 bases between. The CDR3 DNA follows: TGTGCCAGCAGTGGCAGGGGTGAGCAGTTCTTC. Its translation: CASSGRGEQFF.

The rearrangement links TRBV28 to TRBJ1-5, with TRBD1 identical over 8 bases. After removal of 6 bases from V and 6 bases from J, the junction contained 7 bases not matched to a gene. The CDR3 covers 14 residues. Germline CDR1 is MDHEN and CDR2 is SYDVKM. This CDR3 reads CASRAQGVTQPQHF. In DNA, the CDR3 is TGTGCCAGCAGAGCACAGGGGGTCACTCAGCCCCAGCATTTT. Full variable domain (outside the CDR3, taken from reference TRBV28 and TRBJ1-5): DVKVTQSSRYLVKRTGEKVFLECVQDMDHENMFWYRQDPGLGLRLIYFSYDVKMKEKGDIPEGYSVSREKKERFSLILESASTNQTSMYLCASRAQGVTQPQHFGDGTRLSIL.

The chain recombines TRBV30 with TRBJ2-1; 11 nucleotides line up with TRBD2. The CDR3 has 16 residues. Looked up from germline, CDR1 is GTSNPN and CDR2 is SVGIG (reference sequence). The V segment lost 0 bases and the J segment 15 bases; nucleotides outside the gene matches: 16. CDR3 sequence (DNA): TGTGCCTGGAGTGTAAACCTCGGGACTAGCGGTAAAAGGCTGTTCTTC. This translates into CAWSVNLGTSGKRLFF.

The chain is built from TRBV4-1 and TRBJ2-1, with 12 bases that match TRBD2. The V segment lost 0 bases and the J segment 5 bases; nucleotides outside the gene matches: 5. The CDR3 extends over 17 amino acids. CDR1 MGHRA and CDR2 YSYEKL come from the germline V gene. The CDR3 loop reads CASSQDLTSGRNNEQFF. The CDR3 DNA reads as TGCGCCAGCAGCCAAGATTTAACTAGCGGGAGGAACAATGAGCAGTTCTTC.

This sequence joins TRBV18 and TRBJ1-5; D perhaps matches TRBD1 (6 bases). Germline CDR1 and CDR2: KGHSH and LQKENI. This CDR3 is 15 amino acids long. V was clipped by 4 bases and J by 0 bases, with 10 bases between them. The CDR3 loop is CASSRGGSSNQPQHF. In DNA, the CDR3 is TGTGCCAGCTCACGGGGGGGCAGTAGCAATCAGCCCCAGCATTTT.

The rearrangement joins TRBV11-2 to TRBJ1-1, with unresolved D. This CDR3 contains 13 residues. The germline V gene encodes CDR1 SGHAT and CDR2 FQNNGV. With 4 bases removed from V and 8 bases from J, the gap between germline ends came to 14 bases. The CDR3: CASSSTRGTEAFF. CDR3 DNA sequence: TGTGCCAGCAGCTCCACCCGGGGTACCGAAGCTTTCTTT.

Comment on this clone: Sequence at one end of the junction differs from germline and may be a read error. The rearrangement uses TRBV7-7 and TRBJ1-1, with D maybe TRBD1 (5 bases). This CDR3 is built from 15 residues. Germline CDR1 reads SSHAT; CDR2 reads FNYEAQ (reference sequence). The CDR3 DNA follows: TGTGCTAGCAGCTTAGCGCACCGGGGGGTCGAGGGTGCTTTCTTT. Amino acid sequence: CASSLAHRGVEGAFF.

The rearrangement joins TRBV7-9 to TRBJ1-1; D gene unclear. The germline V gene has CDR1 SEHNR and CDR2 FQNEAQ (reference sequence). V lost 7 bases and J lost 8, with 20 bases in between. The CDR3 is made up of 14 amino acids. The CDR3 DNA follows: TGTGCCAGCATCTTGGACCTTCTCAGCGGAGAAGCTTTCTTT. Amino acid sequence: CASILDLLSGEAFF.

The V and J genes are TRBV5-1 and TRBJ2-7; no clear D gene. Between the trimmed V and J ends, which lost 1 base and 5 bases, there was a span of 4 bases. The CDR3 length is 11 residues. In germline, CDR1 is SGHRS, CDR2 YFSETQ. CDR3 in amino acids: CASSLLNEQYF. DNA of the CDR3: TGCGCCAGCAGCTTGTTAAACGAGCAGTACTTC.

The chain couples TRBV28 to TRBJ1-1; 10 positions agree with TRBD1. From germline, CDR1 is MDHEN and CDR2 SYDVKM. Trimming took 10 bases from V and 10 from J; bases not matched to a gene: 15. There are 14 residues in the CDR3. The CDR3 DNA follows: TGTGCCATCCGGTTGCAATCCGGGACAGGGGTAGCTTTCTTT. It translates to CAIRLQSGTGVAFF.

This chain links TRBV7-8 with TRBJ2-7; the match to TRBD2 covers 12 bases. V trimming: 5 bases; J trimming: 1 base; junction bases outside the gene matches: 3. The CDR3 has 15 residues. Per germline, CDR1 SGHVS and CDR2 FQNEAQ. CDR3 in amino acids: CASSKTSGSSYEQYF. The CDR3 DNA reads as TGTGCCAGCAGCAAGACTAGCGGGAGTTCCTACGAGCAGTACTTC.

J is TRBJ2-7 and V is TRBV7-2, with D perhaps TRBD2 (6 bases). The CDR3 length is 14 residues. CDR1 and CDR2 (germline): SGHTA, FQGNSA. Trimming shortened V by 5 bases and J by 2 bases, and 13 bases separated the two germline ends. CDR3 amino acids: CASSPGLSTYEQYF. CDR3 in DNA: TGTGCCAGCAGCCCGGGACTTTCTACCTACGAGCAGTACTTC.

In its sample, this clone was seen once. The chain uses TRBV25-1 and TRBJ2-1; 8 bases fit TRBD1. There are 13 residues in the CDR3. Germline loops: CDR1 MGHDK, CDR2 SYGVNS. The junction had 9 bases not matched to a gene; V was cut back by 10 bases and J by 7 bases. CDR3 DNA sequence: TGTGCCATCCAAAAGGACAGGGTGAATGAGCAGTTCTTC. Translation gives CAIQKDRVNEQFF.

The chain joins TRBV4-1 to TRBJ1-2; a possible D gene is TRBD1 (6 bases). CDR3 size: 14 residues. Germline CDR1 reads MGHRA; CDR2 reads YSYEKL. Deletions cut 1 base from V and 4 bases from J, with 10 bases between. Here the CDR3 reads CASSQGGGSYGYTF. In nucleotides, the CDR3 is TGCGCCAGCAGCCAAGGAGGGGGAAGCTATGGCTACACCTTC.

The rearrangement uses TRBV2 and TRBJ2-5; TRBD2 aligns across 8 bases. V shed 1 base and J 5 bases; nucleotides not matched to a gene: 3. Germline CDR1 SNHLY, CDR2 FYNNEI. The CDR3 is 14 residues long. Here the CDR3 reads CASSEVAGRETQYF. CDR3 in DNA: TGTGCCAGCAGTGAAGTAGCGGGAAGGGAGACCCAGTACTTC.

This clone was seen once. The rearrangement joins TRBV5-1 to TRBJ1-2, with TRBD1 matching 9 bases. The germline gives CDR1 SGHRS, CDR2 YFSETQ. The CDR3 sequence is 15 residues long. J was trimmed by 7 bases and V by 4 bases; bases with no gene match: 11. CDR3 region: CASSPTAGTGSGYTF. CDR3 sequence (DNA): TGCGCCAGCAGCCCAACGGCCGGGACAGGGAGTGGCTACACCTTC.

The chain employs TRBV5-1 and TRBJ2-7; 8 nucleotides match TRBD2. The germline CDR1 and CDR2 sequences are SGHRS and YFSETQ. J lost 2 bases, V lost 4 bases, and 8 bases had no gene match. CDR3 size: 15 residues. Written as DNA, the CDR3 is TGCGCCAGCAGCCCGAGGACTAGCACGACCTACGAGCAGTACTTC. Translating it yields CASSPRTSTTYEQYF.